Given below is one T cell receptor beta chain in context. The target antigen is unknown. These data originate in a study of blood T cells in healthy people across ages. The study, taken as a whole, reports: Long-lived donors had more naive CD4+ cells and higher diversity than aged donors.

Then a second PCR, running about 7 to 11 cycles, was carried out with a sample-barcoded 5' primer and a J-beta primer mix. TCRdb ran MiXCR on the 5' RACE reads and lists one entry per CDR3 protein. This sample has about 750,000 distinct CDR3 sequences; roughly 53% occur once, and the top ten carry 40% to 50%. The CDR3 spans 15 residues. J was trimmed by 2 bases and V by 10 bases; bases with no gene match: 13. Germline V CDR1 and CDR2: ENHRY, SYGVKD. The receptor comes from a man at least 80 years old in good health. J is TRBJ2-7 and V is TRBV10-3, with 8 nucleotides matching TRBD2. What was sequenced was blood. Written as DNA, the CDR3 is TGTGCCACGGGTAGCGGGACACCCATTGCCTACGAGCAGTACTTC. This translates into CATGSGTPIAYEQYF.